This T cell receptor (beta chain) derives from a study of memory CD8 T cells in hepatitis C reinfection (dated by TCRdb to 2015 to 2018). For the study in its entirety: Among the donors, three cleared two back-to-back HCV infections on their own, whereas two got rid of a primary infection but ended up chronically infected after reinfection. HCV reinfection was defined by a positive HCV RNA test following two negative tests taken at least 60 days apart. Late or post reinfection samples were obtained 12 to 24 weeks after detection of reinfection. In five donors, the study followed the TCR beta repertoire of virus-specific CD8 T cells over time through an HCV reinfection episode. A few reinfection cases with stored pre-reinfection samples were identified between the late 2000s and the early 2010s. In the reinfection study, participants with a resolved prior HCV infection were followed up every 3 months.

Based on the germline V gene, the CDR1 and CDR2 sequences are SGHDT and YYEEEE. Germline trimming: 2 bases from V, 3 bases from J; junction bases outside gene matches: 2. There are 14 amino acids in the CDR3, from cysteine to phenylalanine inclusive. Only CDR3 DNA remains: 42 bases, in frame from the first base. Interpreted using the paper, the time point label stands for: late/post reinfection, 12 to 24 weeks after detection. Sorted cells were sequenced directly ex vivo, with no in vitro expansion before TCR sequencing. The donors were people who inject drugs and were enrolled in the Montreal Acute Hepatitis C Cohort Study (HEPCO) in Canada. Total naive CD8 T cells, sorted as viable CD3+ CD8+ CD45RO-, came from a couple of donors at all three reinfection time points as controls. Before sorting, cryopreserved peripheral blood mononuclear cells were thawed and used as the source for purifying CD8 T cells. CD8 T cells were enriched by negative selection with the MACS CD8+ T cell Isolation Kit. Cell sorting was done on a BD FACSAria II sorter with FACSDiva software, and data were analyzed with FlowJo.

Paper-wide results and their limitations: Because only 4 to 6 donors were included, definitive conclusions about public clonotypes linked to secondary clearance could not be reached by the study.

The library was prepared using the immunoSEQ multiplex PCR assay. Genomic DNA was extracted from the sorted cells, and Adaptive Biotechnologies' automated high-throughput method was used to sequence the TCR beta V, D and J regions. CDR3 regions were amplified with a two-step, bias-controlled multiplex PCR. Amplified TCR beta libraries were sequenced on an Illumina instrument. Processing in the source paper ran as follows. Demultiplexed reads were processed to reduce amplification and sequencing bias, and CDR3 sequences were assigned to gene families using the IMGT database. Repertoire data were analyzed with ImmunoSEQ software version 2.0. Out-of-frame sequences and sequences containing stop codons in the CDR3 were removed from the clonotype lists. Any clonotype with a frequency under 0.01% was left out, since that frequency corresponded to less than one cell. To get richness, observed richness was divided by input cell number, while evenness came from dividing Shannon entropy by log observed richness. Simpson diversity and Morisita-Horn overlap indices were used to quantify repertoire diversity and similarity between time points. Clonotypes were categorized as dominant (>1%), sub-dominant (0.5-0.99%), low abundance (0.1-0.49%) or lowest abundance (<0.1%). For the germline index, total nucleotide additions were subtracted from total CDR3 length, and that difference was then divided by total CDR3 length. Entries here come from immuneACCESS through TCRdb and include only in-frame sequences with V and J called. Some clones fail to appear in such tables; in the studies checked, an unresolved V gene covers under half of the shortfall, and the cause of the remainder is unknown. V and J calls and clone size are those listed in that table; D and trimming were worked out from the DNA. The sample records about 46,000 clones, 89% of which are singletons. The ten largest clones take up 0.72% of the sample.

Concerning this clone: This receptor's antigen is unknown. Nothing much larger sits one base from this clone, and base qualities are not available.

What was sequenced was naive CD8+ T cells sorted from blood. The cell subset or site label corresponds to: total naive CD8+CD45RO- T cells. Recombination linked TRBV5-6 to TRBJ2-1; 7 of the junction bases match TRBD2. This clonotype was obtained from a man aged 18 to 29 with hepatitis C virus infection. At the DNA level, the sequence is TGTGCCAGCAGCTTCGGACTAGTCTACAATGAGCAGTTCTTC. This sequence encodes CASSFGLVYNEQFF. Supplemented by the reference TRBV5-6 and TRBJ2-1 proteins around the CDR3, the complete variable domain is DAGVTQSPTHLIKTRGQQVTLRCSPKSGHDTVSWYQQALGQGPQFIFQYYEEEERQRGNFPDRFSGHQFPNYSSELNVNALLLGDSALYLCASSFGLVYNEQFFGPGTRLTVL.